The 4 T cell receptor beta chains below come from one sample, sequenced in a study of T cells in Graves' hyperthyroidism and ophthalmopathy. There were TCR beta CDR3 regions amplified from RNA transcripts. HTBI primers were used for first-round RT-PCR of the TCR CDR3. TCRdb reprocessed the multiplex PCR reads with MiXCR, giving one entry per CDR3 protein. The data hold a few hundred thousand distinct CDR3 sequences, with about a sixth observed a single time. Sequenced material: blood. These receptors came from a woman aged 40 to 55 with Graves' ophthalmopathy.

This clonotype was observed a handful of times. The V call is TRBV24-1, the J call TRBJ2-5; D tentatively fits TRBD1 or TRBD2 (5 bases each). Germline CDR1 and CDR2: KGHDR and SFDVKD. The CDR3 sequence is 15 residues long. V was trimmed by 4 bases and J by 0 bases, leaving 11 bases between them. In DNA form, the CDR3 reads TGTGCCACCAGTGACCCAGGGACGGACCAAGAGACCCAGTACTTC. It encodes CATSDPGTDQETQYF.

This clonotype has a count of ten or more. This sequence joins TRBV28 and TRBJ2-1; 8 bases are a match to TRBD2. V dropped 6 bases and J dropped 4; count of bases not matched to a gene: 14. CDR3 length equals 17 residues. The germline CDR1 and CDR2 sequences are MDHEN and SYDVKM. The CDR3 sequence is CASSRPGLGTPYNEQFF. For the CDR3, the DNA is TGTGCCAGCAGCCGACCGGGACTAGGGACCCCATACAATGAGCAGTTCTTC.

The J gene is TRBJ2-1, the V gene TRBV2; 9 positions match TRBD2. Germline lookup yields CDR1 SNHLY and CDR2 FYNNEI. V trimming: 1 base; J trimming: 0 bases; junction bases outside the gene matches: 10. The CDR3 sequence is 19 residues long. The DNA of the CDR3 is TGTGCCAGCAGTGAAGGGATAGCGGGAGTGTCGAGCTCCTACAATGAGCAGTTCTTC. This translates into CASSEGIAGVSSSYNEQFF.

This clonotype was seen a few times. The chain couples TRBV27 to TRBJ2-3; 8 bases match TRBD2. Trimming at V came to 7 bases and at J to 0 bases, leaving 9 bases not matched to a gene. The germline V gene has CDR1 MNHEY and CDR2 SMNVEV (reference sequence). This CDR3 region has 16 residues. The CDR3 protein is CASKRSSGLSTDTQYF. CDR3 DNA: TGTGCCAGCAAACGGTCTAGCGGGCTTAGCACAGATACGCAGTATTTT.